The 11 T cell receptor beta chains reported below all come from one sample, sequenced in a study of cytomegalovirus exposure and HLA in healthy donors. With 60 Vbeta and 13 Jbeta primers, the PCR was carried out. Produced via immunoSEQ multiplex PCR; TCRdb's table is partial and in-frame only. This sample has some 130,000 clones, with roughly four fifths found just once. The sample comprised PBMCs. The receptors originated from a man aged 30 to 45 in good health and CMV-seronegative.

The chain has TRBV28 and TRBJ1-5; D might be TRBD1 (6 bases). V lost 7 bases to trimming and J lost 1 base, with 14 bases between them. The CDR3 length is 15 residues. Germline-derived CDR1 and CDR2 are MDHEN and SYDVKM. The CDR3 coding sequence is TGTGCCAGCATTGTAAACAGGGTGAGCAATCAGCCCCAGCATTTT. It is translated as CASIVNRVSNQPQHF.

The V gene is TRBV27, the J gene TRBJ2-7; D perhaps matches TRBD2 (6 bases). Germline V gives CDR1 MNHEY, CDR2 SMNVEV (reference sequence). Trimming stripped 2 bases from V and 2 bases from J, with 13 bases between. The CDR3 has 15 residues. The CDR3 nucleotides read TGTGCCAGCAGTTTAGGGGCCGGGAGAACCTACGAGCAGTACTTC. It encodes CASSLGAGRTYEQYF.

This clone appeared a single time. The chain combines TRBV29-1 with TRBJ2-7; 7 positions match TRBD1. Trimming at V came to 4 bases and at J to 4 bases, leaving 7 bases not matched to a gene. The V gene's germline CDR1 is SQVTM and CDR2 ANQGSEA. The CDR3 sequence is 13 residues long. CDR3 region: CSVAQGIGYEQYF. DNA of the CDR3: TGCAGCGTTGCACAGGGGATCGGGTACGAGCAGTACTTC.

The chain has TRBV19 and TRBJ1-5; maybe TRBD1 (6 bases). Trimming took off 8 bases at V and 4 bases at J, with 6 bases between the two ends. Germline V gene data show CDR1 as LNHDA and CDR2 as SQIVND (reference sequence). The CDR3 has 11 amino acids. DNA for the CDR3: TGTGCCAGTGACAGGAATCAGCCCCAGCATTTT. It yields the protein CASDRNQPQHF.

V and J are TRBV28 and TRBJ1-5; TRBD1 is a possible D gene (6 bases). CDR3 length equals 14 residues. Deletions cut 7 bases from V and 3 bases from J, with 13 bases between. Germline V gives CDR1 MDHEN, CDR2 SYDVKM. For the CDR3, the DNA is TGTGCCAGCATCTCTAACAGGGCCAATCAGCCCCAGCATTTT. It yields the protein CASISNRANQPQHF.

This rearrangement joins TRBV10-3 to TRBJ2-7, with a weak D call TRBD2 (6 bases). There are 15 residues in the CDR3. The ends were cut back, 4 bases at V and 2 bases at J, with 15 bases in the middle. Germline assignment: CDR1 ENHRY and CDR2 SYGVKD. The CDR3 loop reads CAISVLAPNTYEQYF. The CDR3 bases are TGTGCCATCAGTGTACTAGCACCGAATACCTACGAGCAGTACTTC.

This clone was detected only a few times. This chain uses TRBV13 with TRBJ2-3; TRBD2 aligns across 11 bases. Germline V CDR1 and CDR2: PRHDT, FYEKMQ (reference sequence). The CDR3 consists of 16 residues. V shed 5 bases and J 7 bases; nucleotides not matched to a gene: 11. This CDR3 is CASSRFLAGGPNTQYF. DNA of the CDR3: TGTGCCAGCAGCCGTTTCTTAGCGGGGGGGCCAAATACGCAGTATTTT.

V and J are TRBV6-5 and TRBJ2-1; D is undetermined. The CDR3 is made up of 14 amino acids. Germline lookup yields CDR1 MNHEY and CDR2 SVGAGI. Trimming removed 2 bases at V and 8 bases at J, with 13 bases between. CDR3 coding DNA: TGTGCCAGCAGTTACCCGACTCCCGGCTATGAGCAGTTCTTC. Its protein is CASSYPTPGYEQFF.

This sequence joins TRBV2 and TRBJ1-1; the match to TRBD1 covers 8 bases. After removal of 6 bases from V and 2 bases from J, the junction contained 5 bases not matched to a gene. The CDR3 length is 14 residues. Germline CDR1 and CDR2: SNHLY and FYNNEI. The CDR3 nucleotides read TGTGCCAGCAGGGGGGACAGGAGTAACACTGAAGCTTTCTTT. Encoded protein: CASRGDRSNTEAFF.

CDR3 DNA sequence: TGTGCCAGCGTGGGACAGCCGAACACTGAAGCTTTCTTT. It yields the protein CASVGQPNTEAFF. The chain links TRBV5-4 to TRBJ1-1; 7 nucleotides align to TRBD1. The CDR3 extends over 13 amino acids. CDR1 and CDR2 (germline): SGHNT, YYREEE (reference sequence). V trimming: 7 bases; J trimming: 1 base; junction bases outside the gene matches: 4.

V usage is TRBV4-2 and J usage is TRBJ1-5; 8 bases are shared with TRBD1. V dropped 8 bases and J dropped 5; count of bases not matched to a gene: 8. The germline gives CDR1 LGHNA, CDR2 YNFKEQ. The CDR3 contains 14 residues. This CDR3 is CASGPGGPYQPQHF. In nucleotides, the CDR3 is TGTGCCAGCGGACCAGGGGGCCCCTATCAGCCCCAGCATTTT.